The T cell receptor (beta chain) described here comes from a study of identical twins. Study results and caveats: A lower insertion count was a feature of abundant cord blood beta clonotypes, with no such feature in memory repertoires. Sharing of beta out-of-frame sequences by twins showed a weaker excess.

The V and J ends lost 1 base and 6 bases, in that order; junction bases with no gene match: 12. The CDR3 length is 17 residues. CDR1 SNHLY and CDR2 FYNNEI come from the germline V gene. With regard to this clonotype: Its target is not known.

Unique molecular identifiers were present on cDNA, and template switching added a universal primer site. MiXCR, applied by TCRdb to the 5' RACE reads, yields one record per CDR3 protein. The sample has approximately 1.8 million distinct CDR3 sequences; 25% to 35% are singletons. This TCR was recovered from a newborn girl in good health. This rearrangement joins TRBV2 to TRBJ2-3; 8 nucleotides align to TRBD2. The source material was cord blood. CDR3 DNA sequence: TGTGCCAGCAGTGAAGGTAGCGGGGTCCTTCTGGGTGATACGCAGTATTTT. This gives the protein CASSEGSGVLLGDTQYF.